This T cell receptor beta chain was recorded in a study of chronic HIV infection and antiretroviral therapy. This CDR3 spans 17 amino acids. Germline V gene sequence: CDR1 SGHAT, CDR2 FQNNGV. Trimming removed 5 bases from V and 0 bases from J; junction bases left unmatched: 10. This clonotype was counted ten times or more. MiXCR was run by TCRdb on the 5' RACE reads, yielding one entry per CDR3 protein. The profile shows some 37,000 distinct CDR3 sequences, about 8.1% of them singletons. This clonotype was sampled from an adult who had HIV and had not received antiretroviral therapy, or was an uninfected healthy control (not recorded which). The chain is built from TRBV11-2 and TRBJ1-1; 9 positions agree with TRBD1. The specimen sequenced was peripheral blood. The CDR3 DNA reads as TGTGCCAGCAGCGTGGGACAGGGAAACTTTATGAACACTGAAGCTTTCTTT. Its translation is CASSVGQGNFMNTEAFF. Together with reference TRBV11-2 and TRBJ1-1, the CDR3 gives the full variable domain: EAGVAQSPRYKIIEKRQSVAFWCNPISGHATLYWYQQILGQGPKLLIQFQNNGVVDDSQLPKDRFSAERLKGVDSTLKIQPAKLEDSAVYLCASSVGQGNFMNTEAFFGQGTRLTVV.